This TCR beta chain came from a study of blood T cell repertoires in COVID-19. V lost 4 bases, J lost 6 bases, and 6 bases stayed unmatched. The CDR3 runs to 15 residues. Germline values: CDR1 SGHVS, CDR2 FQNEAQ. Authors' methods: Using reference gene primer amplification, nucleated cell counts were estimated. Clones were sequenced by immunoSEQ multiplex PCR, and TCRdb holds only the in-frame ones, with some missing. The V and J calls and clone size come from that table; D and trimming were worked out from the DNA. This repertoire shows roughly 62,000 clones, around 90% found once; its top ten account for over 9.5%.

This chain connects TRBV7-8 to TRBJ2-5; 12 bases are a match to TRBD2. This sequence was found in a human donor with acute or convalescent COVID-19. The donor label of this sample is uncertain. The source material was peripheral blood. For the CDR3, the DNA is TGTGCCAGCAGCTCTAGCGGGGGGGCCCCTCAGACCCAGTACTTC. Protein product: CASSSSGGAPQTQYF.